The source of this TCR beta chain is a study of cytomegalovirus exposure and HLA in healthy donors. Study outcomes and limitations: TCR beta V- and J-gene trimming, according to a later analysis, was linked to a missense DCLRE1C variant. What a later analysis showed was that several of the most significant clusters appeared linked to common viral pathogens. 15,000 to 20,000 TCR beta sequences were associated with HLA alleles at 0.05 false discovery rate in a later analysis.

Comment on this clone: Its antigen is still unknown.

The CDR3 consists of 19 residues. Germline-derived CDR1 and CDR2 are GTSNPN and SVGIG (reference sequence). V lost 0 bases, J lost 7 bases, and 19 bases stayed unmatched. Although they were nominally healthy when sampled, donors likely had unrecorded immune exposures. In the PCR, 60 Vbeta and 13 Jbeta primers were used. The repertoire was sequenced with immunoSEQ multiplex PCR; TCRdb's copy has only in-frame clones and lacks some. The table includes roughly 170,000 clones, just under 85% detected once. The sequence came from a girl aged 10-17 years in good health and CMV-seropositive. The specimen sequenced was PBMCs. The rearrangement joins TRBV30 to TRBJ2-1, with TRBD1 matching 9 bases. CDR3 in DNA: TGTGCCTGGAGTGTATTTGTGAAGTTCGGGGGACAGGGTCAAAATGAGCAGTTCTTC. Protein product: CAWSVFVKFGGQGQNEQFF.